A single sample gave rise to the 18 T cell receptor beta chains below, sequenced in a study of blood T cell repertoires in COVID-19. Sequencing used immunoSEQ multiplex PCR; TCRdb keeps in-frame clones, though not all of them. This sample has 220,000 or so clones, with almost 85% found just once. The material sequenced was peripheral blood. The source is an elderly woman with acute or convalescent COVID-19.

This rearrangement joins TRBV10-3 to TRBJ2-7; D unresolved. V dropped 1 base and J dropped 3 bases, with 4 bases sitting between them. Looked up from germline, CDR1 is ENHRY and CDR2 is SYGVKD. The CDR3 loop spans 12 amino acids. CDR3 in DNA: TGTGCCATCAGTGAGTTCCTCTACGAGCAGTACTTC. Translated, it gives CAISEFLYEQYF.

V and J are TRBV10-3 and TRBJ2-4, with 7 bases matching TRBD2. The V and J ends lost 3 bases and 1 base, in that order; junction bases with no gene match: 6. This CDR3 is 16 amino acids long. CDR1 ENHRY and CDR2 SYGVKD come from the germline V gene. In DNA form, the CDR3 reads TGTGCCATCAGTGACGGCAGGGAGGGGGCCAAAAACATTCAGTACTTC. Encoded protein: CAISDGREGAKNIQYF.

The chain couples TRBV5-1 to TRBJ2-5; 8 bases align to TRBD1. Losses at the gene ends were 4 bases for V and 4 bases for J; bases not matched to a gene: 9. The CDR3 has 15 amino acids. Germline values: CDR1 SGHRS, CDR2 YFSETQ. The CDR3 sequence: CASSEWTGSGETQYF. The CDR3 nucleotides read TGCGCCAGCAGCGAATGGACAGGGAGCGGAGAGACCCAGTACTTC. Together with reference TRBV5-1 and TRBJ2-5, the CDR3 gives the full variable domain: KAGVTQTPRYLIKTRGQQVTLSCSPISGHRSVSWYQQTPGQGLQFLFEYFSETQRNKGNFPGRFSGRQFSNSRSEMNVSTLELGDSALYLCASSEWTGSGETQYFGPGTRLLVL.

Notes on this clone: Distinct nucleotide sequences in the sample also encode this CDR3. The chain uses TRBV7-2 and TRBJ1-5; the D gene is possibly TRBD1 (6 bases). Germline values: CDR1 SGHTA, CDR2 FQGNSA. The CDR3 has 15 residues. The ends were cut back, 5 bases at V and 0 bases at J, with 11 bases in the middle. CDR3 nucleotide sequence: TGTGCCAGCAGCCGTCAGGGGAATAGCAATCAGCCCCAGCATTTT. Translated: CASSRQGNSNQPQHF.

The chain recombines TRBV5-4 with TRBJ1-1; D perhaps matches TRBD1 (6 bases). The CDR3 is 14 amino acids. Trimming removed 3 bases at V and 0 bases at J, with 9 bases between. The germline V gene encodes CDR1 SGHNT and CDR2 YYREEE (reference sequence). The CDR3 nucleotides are TGTGCCAGCAGCTACCAGGGGCTGAACACTGAAGCTTTCTTT. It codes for CASSYQGLNTEAFF.

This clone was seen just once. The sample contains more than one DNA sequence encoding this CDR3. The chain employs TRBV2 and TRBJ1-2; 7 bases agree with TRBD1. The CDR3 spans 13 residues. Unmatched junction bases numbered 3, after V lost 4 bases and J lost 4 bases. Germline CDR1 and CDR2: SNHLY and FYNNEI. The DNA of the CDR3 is TGTGCCAGCAGTGGGGACAGAGTCTATGGCTACACCTTC. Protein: CASSGDRVYGYTF.

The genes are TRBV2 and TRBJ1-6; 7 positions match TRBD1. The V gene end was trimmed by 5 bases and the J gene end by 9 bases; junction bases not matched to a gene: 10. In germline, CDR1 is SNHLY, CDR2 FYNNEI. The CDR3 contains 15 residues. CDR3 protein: CASSPDRVSGSPLHF. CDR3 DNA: TGTGCCAGCAGTCCCGACAGGGTCTCCGGTTCACCCCTCCACTTT. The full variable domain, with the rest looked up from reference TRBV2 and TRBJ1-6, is EPEVTQTPSHQVTQMGQEVILRCVPISNHLYFYWYRQILGQKVEFLVSFYNNEISEKSEIFDDQFSVERPDGSNFTLKIRSTKLEDSAMYFCASSPDRVSGSPLHFGNGTRLTVT.

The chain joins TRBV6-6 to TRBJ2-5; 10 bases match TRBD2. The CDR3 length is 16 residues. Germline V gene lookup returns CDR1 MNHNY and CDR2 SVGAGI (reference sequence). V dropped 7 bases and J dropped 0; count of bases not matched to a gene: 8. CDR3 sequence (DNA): TGTGCCAGCACCTACCGTAGCGGGGGGAACCAAGAGACCCAGTACTTC. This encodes CASTYRSGGNQETQYF.

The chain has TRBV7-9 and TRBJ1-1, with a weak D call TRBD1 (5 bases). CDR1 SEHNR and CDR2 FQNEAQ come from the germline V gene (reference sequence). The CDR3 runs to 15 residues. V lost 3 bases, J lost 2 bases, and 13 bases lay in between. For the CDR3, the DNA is TGTGCCAGCAGCTTTTGGGAGGGACTCAACACTGAAGCTTTCTTT. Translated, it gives CASSFWEGLNTEAFF.

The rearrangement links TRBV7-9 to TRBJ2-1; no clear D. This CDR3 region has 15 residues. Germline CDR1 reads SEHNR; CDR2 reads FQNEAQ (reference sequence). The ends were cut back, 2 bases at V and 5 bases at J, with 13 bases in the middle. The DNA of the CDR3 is TGTGCCAGCAGCTTATTTAAGGCTCGGGACAATGAGCAGTTCTTC. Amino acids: CASSLFKARDNEQFF.

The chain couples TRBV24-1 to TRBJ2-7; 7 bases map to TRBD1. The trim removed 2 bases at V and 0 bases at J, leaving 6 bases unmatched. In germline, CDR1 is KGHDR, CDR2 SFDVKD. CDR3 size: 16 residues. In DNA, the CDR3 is TGTGCCACCAGTGATTCCCGACAGGGACGCTCCTACGAGCAGTACTTC. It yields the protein CATSDSRQGRSYEQYF.

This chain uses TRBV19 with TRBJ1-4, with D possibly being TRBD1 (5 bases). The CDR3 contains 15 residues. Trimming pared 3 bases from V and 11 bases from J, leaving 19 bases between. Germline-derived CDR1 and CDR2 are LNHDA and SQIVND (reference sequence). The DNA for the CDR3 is TGTGCCAGTAGTATCCAGGGTCAGGCTGAAACTAAACTGTTTTTT. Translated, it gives CASSIQGQAETKLFF.

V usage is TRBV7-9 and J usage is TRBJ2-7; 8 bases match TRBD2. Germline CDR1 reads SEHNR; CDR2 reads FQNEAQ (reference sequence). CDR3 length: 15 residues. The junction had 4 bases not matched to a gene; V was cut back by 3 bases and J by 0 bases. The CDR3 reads CASSLTSASSYEQYF. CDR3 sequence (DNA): TGTGCCAGCAGCTTGACTAGCGCGAGCTCCTACGAGCAGTACTTC.

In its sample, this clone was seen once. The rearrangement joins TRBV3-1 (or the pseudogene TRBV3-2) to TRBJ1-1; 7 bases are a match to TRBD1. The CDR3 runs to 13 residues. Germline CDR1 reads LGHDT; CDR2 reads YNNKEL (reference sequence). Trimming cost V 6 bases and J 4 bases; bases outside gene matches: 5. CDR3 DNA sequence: TGTGCCAGCAGAAAACAGGGGAGCACTGAAGCTTTCTTT. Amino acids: CASRKQGSTEAFF.

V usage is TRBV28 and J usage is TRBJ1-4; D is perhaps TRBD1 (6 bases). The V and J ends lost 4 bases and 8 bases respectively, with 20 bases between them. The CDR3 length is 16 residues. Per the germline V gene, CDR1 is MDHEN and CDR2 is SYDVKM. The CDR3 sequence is CASSSTPGQAGEKLFF. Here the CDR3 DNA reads TGTGCCAGCAGTTCTACACCGGGACAAGCAGGGGAAAAACTGTTTTTT. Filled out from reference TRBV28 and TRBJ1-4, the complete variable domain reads DVKVTQSSRYLVKRTGEKVFLECVQDMDHENMFWYRQDPGLGLRLIYFSYDVKMKEKGDIPEGYSVSREKKERFSLILESASTNQTSMYLCASSSTPGQAGEKLFFGSGTQLSVL.

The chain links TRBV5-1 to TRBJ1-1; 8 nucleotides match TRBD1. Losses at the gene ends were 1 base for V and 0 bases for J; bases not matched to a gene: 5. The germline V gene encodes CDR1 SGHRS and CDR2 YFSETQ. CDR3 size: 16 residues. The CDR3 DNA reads TGCGCCAGCAGCTTGATGCCAGGGGGCTTGAACACTGAAGCTTTCTTT. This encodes CASSLMPGGLNTEAFF.

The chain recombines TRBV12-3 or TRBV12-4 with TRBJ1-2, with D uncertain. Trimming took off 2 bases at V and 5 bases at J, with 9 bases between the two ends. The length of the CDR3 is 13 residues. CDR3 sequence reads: CASSLSGWYGYTF. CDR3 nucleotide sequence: TGTGCCAGCAGTTTATCGGGGTGGTATGGCTACACCTTC.

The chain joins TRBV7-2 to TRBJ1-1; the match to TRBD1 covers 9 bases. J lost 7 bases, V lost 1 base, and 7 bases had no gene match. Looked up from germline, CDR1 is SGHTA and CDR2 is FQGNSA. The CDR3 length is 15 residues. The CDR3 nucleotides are TGTGCCAGCAGCTTAGGGACAGGGGTAAACTTTGAAGCTTTCTTT. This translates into CASSLGTGVNFEAFF.